These 30 T cell receptor beta chains were sequenced from one sample in a study of beta chain features in type 1 diabetes (dated by TCRdb to about 2018). Libraries were constructed by the immunoSEQ multiplex PCR assay. The High Capacity cDNA Reverse Transcription Kit was used to reverse transcribe all of the isolated RNA, meaning that expressed TCRB transcripts were what got sequenced. TCRdb's version of the immuneACCESS table is confined to in-frame rearrangements and falls short of the full clone set. An unresolved V gene accounts for under half of the shortfall where checked; the remainder is of unknown origin. The sample table lists some 150,000 clones, roughly 53% of them with a count of one. Of the sample, approximately 0.4% is held by the ten largest clones. Input material: Tregs from blood. The sample's cell subset or site label is to be understood as: regulatory CD4+ T cells. The receptors stem from a man between 18 and 29 years old in good health.

CDR3 sequence: CASSQAPPGTDTQYF. The CDR3 nucleotides read TGTGCCAGCAGCCAAGCCCCCCCCGGCACAGATACGCAGTATTTT. The chain is built from TRBV4-2 and TRBJ2-3; D ambiguous. This CDR3 is 15 amino acids long. Germline V CDR1 and CDR2: LGHNA, YNFKEQ. Deletions cut 1 base from V and 1 base from J, with 9 bases between.

The chain is built from TRBV6-6 and TRBJ2-4, with 9 nucleotides matching TRBD1. The CDR3 has 15 amino acids. Germline CDR1 MNHNY, CDR2 SVGAGI (reference sequence). V shed 5 bases and J 2 bases; nucleotides not matched to a gene: 4. CDR3: CASSHYRGPKNIQYF. CDR3 DNA: TGTGCCAGCAGTCACTACAGGGGGCCCAAAAACATTCAGTACTTC.

This clone was counted only a few times. This chain connects TRBV7-9 to TRBJ1-1, with TRBD1 matching over 12 bases. Per germline, CDR1 SEHNR and CDR2 FQNEAQ (reference sequence). CDR3 length: 18 amino acids. V shed 0 bases, J shed 3 bases, and the junction held 8 bases outside the gene matches. The CDR3 sequence: CASSLAIGTGGFDTEAFF. The DNA for the CDR3 is TGTGCCAGCAGCTTAGCGATTGGGACAGGGGGCTTCGACACTGAAGCTTTCTTT.

This clone was counted only a few times. This sequence joins TRBV7-3 and TRBJ2-3; maybe TRBD2 (6 bases). The germline gives CDR1 SGHTA, CDR2 FQGTGA. CDR3 length equals 15 residues. Trimming removed 4 bases at V and 2 bases at J, with 13 bases between. The CDR3 DNA reads as TGTGCCAGCAGCTCAAATGGAGGGGACACAGATACGCAGTATTTT. The encoded protein is CASSSNGGDTDTQYF.

The chain is built from TRBV29-1 and TRBJ1-1, with 7 bases lining up with TRBD1. Germline CDR1 is SQVTM and CDR2 is ANQGSEA. With V trimmed by 7 bases and J by 6 bases, 5 bases remained unmatched. CDR3 length: 11 residues. CDR3 region: CSGEGTAEAFF. In nucleotides, the CDR3 is TGCAGCGGAGAGGGGACAGCTGAAGCTTTCTTT. Complete variable domain (other parts from reference TRBV29-1 and TRBJ1-1): SAVISQKPSRDICQRGTSLTIQCQVDSQVTMMFWYRQQPGQSLTLIATANQGSEATYESGFVIDKFPISRPNLTFSTLTVSNMSPEDSSIYLCSGEGTAEAFFGQGTRLTVV.

The chain is built from TRBV6-1 and TRBJ2-1, with 14 bases fitting TRBD2. CDR3 length equals 15 residues. V trimming: 6 bases; J trimming: 9 bases; junction bases outside the gene matches: 7. Germline lookup yields CDR1 MNHNS and CDR2 SASEGT. The CDR3 region is CASRGLAGVGAEQFF. CDR3 coding DNA: TGTGCCAGCAGGGGACTAGCGGGAGTAGGGGCTGAGCAGTTCTTC.

Concerning this clone itself: Other DNA sequences from this sample encode an identical CDR3 as well. This sequence joins TRBV6-5 and TRBJ2-3, with D possibly matching TRBD2 (5 bases). There are 14 residues in the CDR3. V lost 3 bases, J lost 0 bases, and 7 bases lay in between. Germline CDR1 reads MNHEY; CDR2 reads SVGAGI. The CDR3 DNA follows: TGTGCCAGCAGTTATCGGACTAGCACAGATACGCAGTATTTT. Protein product: CASSYRTSTDTQYF.

This clone was observed a few times. The chain employs TRBV19 and TRBJ1-1; TRBD1 agrees at 7 bases. This CDR3 is built from 12 residues. Looked up from germline, CDR1 is LNHDA and CDR2 is SQIVND (reference sequence). V gave up 5 bases and J gave up 6 bases; unmatched junction bases: 3. The CDR3 nucleotides read TGTGCCAGTAGTCGAGACAGGGCTGAAGCTTTCTTT. Translated, it gives CASSRDRAEAFF.

V is TRBV11-2 and J is TRBJ2-2; 10 nucleotides agree with TRBD1. This CDR3 region has 15 residues. With V trimmed by 3 bases and J by 6 bases, 4 bases remained unmatched. CDR1 is SGHAT and CDR2 is FQNNGV in the germline V gene. In DNA form, the CDR3 reads TGTGCCAGCAGCTTGGGACAGGGGAGGTCCGGGGAGCTGTTTTTT. Residues: CASSLGQGRSGELFF.

The sample holds one count of this clone. The chain has TRBV5-1 and TRBJ2-6, with TRBD1 as a possible D gene (6 bases). This CDR3 region has 16 residues. V lost 6 bases, J lost 0 bases, and 13 bases lay in between. Germline loops: CDR1 SGHRS, CDR2 YFSETQ. CDR3 DNA: TGCGCCAGCAATTCCGGGACACCCTCTGGGGCCAACGTCCTGACTTTC. Protein: CASNSGTPSGANVLTF. Based on the CDR3 plus reference TRBV5-1 and TRBJ2-6, the full variable domain is KAGVTQTPRYLIKTRGQQVTLSCSPISGHRSVSWYQQTPGQGLQFLFEYFSETQRNKGNFPGRFSGRQFSNSRSEMNVSTLELGDSALYLCASNSGTPSGANVLTFGAGSRLTVL.

The V and J genes are TRBV27 and TRBJ2-3, with D possibly matching TRBD1 (6 bases). Germline V gene sequence: CDR1 MNHEY, CDR2 SMNVEV (reference sequence). V lost 3 bases, J lost 8 bases, and 18 bases lay in between. This CDR3 contains 15 residues. The CDR3 sequence is CASSFPDSQPTTQYF. The CDR3 DNA sequence: TGTGCCAGCAGTTTCCCGGACAGCCAGCCGACTACGCAGTATTTT.

A single count supports this clone. The chain has TRBV15 and TRBJ1-4, with no clear D. Looked up from germline, CDR1 is LNHNV and CDR2 is YYDKDF (reference sequence). The CDR3 is made up of 13 amino acids. Between the trimmed V and J ends, which lost 3 bases and 8 bases, there was a span of 10 bases. CDR3 amino acids: CATSRGNTEKLFF. The CDR3 DNA sequence: TGTGCCACCAGCAGGGGCAACACCGAAAAACTGTTTTTT. Using reference TRBV15 and TRBJ1-4 for the parts outside the CDR3, the full variable domain is DAMVIQNPRYQVTQFGKPVTLSCSQTLNHNVMYWYQQKSSQAPKLLFHYYDKDFNNEADTPDNFQSRRPNTSFCFLDIRSPGLGDTAMYLCATSRGNTEKLFFGSGTQLSVL.

This clone has more than one count but fewer than ten. Other DNA sequences in the same sample also yield this CDR3. The CDR3: CSARDGRGQYF. DNA of the CDR3: TGCAGTGCTAGGGACGGGAGGGGGCAGTACTTC. The rearrangement uses TRBV20-1 and TRBJ2-7; 8 bases are shared with TRBD2. Germline assignment: CDR1 DFQATT and CDR2 SNEGSKA (reference sequence). The CDR3 is 11 residues long. After removal of 3 bases from V and 9 bases from J, the junction contained 4 bases not matched to a gene.

The V and J genes are TRBV10-3 and TRBJ2-7; 7 positions agree with TRBD1. Germline values: CDR1 ENHRY, CDR2 SYGVKD. This CDR3 region has 13 residues. J gave up 6 bases and V 10 bases, and 12 bases lay outside the gene matches. The CDR3, as DNA: TGTGCCACCAACCGCGTGCCAGGGGGCGAGCAGTACTTC. Translated, it gives CATNRVPGGEQYF.

The J gene is TRBJ1-1, the V gene TRBV5-1; D uncertain. CDR1 and CDR2 from the germline V gene are SGHRS and YFSETQ. The CDR3 spans 14 residues. The ends were cut back, 0 bases at V and 5 bases at J, with 11 bases in the middle. The chain's CDR3 is CASSLDFSGTEAFF. CDR3 DNA: TGCGCCAGCAGCTTGGATTTTTCCGGGACTGAAGCTTTCTTT.

The chain links TRBV28 to TRBJ2-7; 9 nucleotides agree with TRBD2. Germline lookup yields CDR1 MDHEN and CDR2 SYDVKM. V dropped 6 bases and J dropped 0; count of bases not matched to a gene: 0. CDR3 length equals 13 residues. In DNA form, the CDR3 reads TGTGCCAGCAGGACTAGCGGCTCCTACGAGCAGTACTTC. Translated, it gives CASRTSGSYEQYF. The full variable domain, in which reference TRBV28 and TRBJ2-7 provide the parts outside the CDR3, is DVKVTQSSRYLVKRTGEKVFLECVQDMDHENMFWYRQDPGLGLRLIYFSYDVKMKEKGDIPEGYSVSREKKERFSLILESASTNQTSMYLCASRTSGSYEQYFGPGTRLTVT.

The V and J genes are TRBV7-8 and TRBJ2-3; 13 bases are a match to TRBD2. V was pared by 2 bases and J by 3 bases, with 5 bases of the junction left unmatched. Germline values: CDR1 SGHVS, CDR2 FQNEAQ. The CDR3 is 17 residues long. This chain's CDR3 is CASSLWTSGRGTDTQYF. CDR3 DNA sequence: TGTGCCAGCAGCTTATGGACTAGCGGGAGAGGGACAGATACGCAGTATTTT.

The J gene is TRBJ2-7, the V gene TRBV5-1; 12 bases match TRBD2. The CDR3 runs 17 residues. Germline V gene lookup returns CDR1 SGHRS and CDR2 YFSETQ. With 3 bases clipped from V and 5 bases from J, the junction kept 12 bases outside the gene matches. The CDR3 DNA reads as TGCGCCAGCAGCTCGGGACTAGCGGGCGGTCTTCTCCACGAGCAGTACTTC. This codes for CASSSGLAGGLLHEQYF.

The chain has TRBV7-9 and TRBJ2-1, with a weak D call TRBD2 (7 bases). Germline V gene lookup returns CDR1 SEHNR and CDR2 FQNEAQ (reference sequence). V was clipped by 2 bases and J by 9 bases, with 17 bases between them. The CDR3 totals 15 residues. CDR3 coding DNA: TGTGCCAGCAGCTTACTCGTTGGGGGGGCACGTGAGCAGTTCTTC. This encodes CASSLLVGGAREQFF.

The rearrangement links TRBV5-1 to TRBJ1-1, with a possible D match to TRBD1 (5 bases). Germline CDR1 is SGHRS and CDR2 is YFSETQ. The CDR3 covers 15 residues. V dropped 2 bases and J dropped 0 bases, with 11 bases sitting between them. As DNA, the CDR3 is TGCGCCAGCAGCTTTAAGGGAGGGGTGAACACTGAAGCTTTCTTT. Amino acid sequence: CASSFKGGVNTEAFF.

The chain uses TRBV7-2 and TRBJ2-7; D gene ambiguous. Germline CDR1 reads SGHTA; CDR2 reads FQGNSA. The CDR3 has 15 residues. Trimming removed 0 bases at V and 3 bases at J, with 12 bases between. The CDR3 here is CASSLAGQSGYEQYF. As DNA, the CDR3 is TGTGCCAGCAGCTTAGCTGGCCAGTCGGGCTACGAGCAGTACTTC.

The gene calls are TRBV10-3 and TRBJ2-5; tentative D call: TRBD2 (6 bases). The CDR3 spans 16 residues. Trimming left V 0 bases short and J 5 bases short, with 16 bases between. Germline V gene lookup returns CDR1 ENHRY and CDR2 SYGVKD. Here the CDR3 reads CAISESKGGGRETQYF. The CDR3 DNA reads as TGTGCCATCAGTGAGTCGAAAGGAGGAGGGAGGGAGACCCAGTACTTC.

This clone was observed a handful of times. The chain joins TRBV28 to TRBJ1-4; 10 bases match TRBD1. V dropped 6 bases and J dropped 5; count of bases not matched to a gene: 6. The germline gives CDR1 MDHEN, CDR2 SYDVKM. The CDR3 extends over 15 amino acids. As DNA, the CDR3 is TGTGCCAGCAGACTACCGGGACAGGGGAATGAAAAACTGTTTTTT. As protein: CASRLPGQGNEKLFF.

The genes are TRBV4-2 and TRBJ1-2; TRBD1 aligns across 12 bases. Per the germline V gene, CDR1 is LGHNA and CDR2 is YNFKEQ. V dropped 2 bases and J dropped 8; count of bases not matched to a gene: 3. This CDR3 is 14 amino acids long. CDR3 DNA sequence: TGTGCCAGCAGCCAAACCGGGACAGGGGGCGGCTACACCTTC. Its translation: CASSQTGTGGGYTF.

This clone turned up a few times. This sequence joins TRBV30 and TRBJ2-1; 7 nucleotides align to TRBD1. Germline trimming cut 6 bases from V and 2 bases from J; bases unmatched to any gene: 7. The CDR3 length is 14 residues. CDR1 is GTSNPN and CDR2 is SVGIG in the germline V gene (reference sequence). CDR3 loop: CACQSGTAYNEQFF. The CDR3 bases are TGTGCCTGTCAGTCCGGGACAGCCTACAATGAGCAGTTCTTC.

This clone has just a few counts. This chain links TRBV28 with TRBJ1-2; 9 nucleotides match TRBD1. CDR1 MDHEN and CDR2 SYDVKM come from the germline V gene. V was clipped by 4 bases and J by 8 bases; unmatched bases: 14. The CDR3 has 16 residues. CDR3 nucleotide sequence: TGTGCCAGCAGTTACCGGCGTCCCGGGACAGGGACCGGCTACACCTTC. It translates to CASSYRRPGTGTGYTF.

The rearrangement uses TRBV9 and TRBJ2-7, with D unresolved. Germline V gives CDR1 SGDLS, CDR2 YYNGEE. This CDR3 has 16 residues. V was pared by 3 bases and J by 0 bases, with 16 bases between. The CDR3: CASSEVPDTYSYEQYF. The CDR3 coding sequence is TGTGCCAGCAGCGAGGTCCCTGACACCTACTCCTACGAGCAGTACTTC. The variable domain in full, with the rest retrieved from reference TRBV9 and TRBJ2-7, is DSGVTQTPKHLITATGQRVTLRCSPRSGDLSVYWYQQSLDQGLQFLIQYYNGEERAKGNILERFSAQQFPDLHSELNLSSLELGDSALYFCASSEVPDTYSYEQYFGPGTRLTVT.

The CDR3 DNA is TGTGCCAGCGCCTGGCGGAGGGTTGCCAAAAACATTCAGTACTTC. Translated: CASAWRRVAKNIQYF. The chain recombines TRBV6-1 with TRBJ2-4; a weak D match, TRBD2 (6 bases). Looked up from germline, CDR1 is MNHNS and CDR2 is SASEGT. CDR3 length equals 15 residues. Deletions cut 8 bases from V and 1 base from J, with 15 bases between.

The chain has TRBV20-1 and TRBJ1-2, with no clear D. The CDR3 has 11 residues. Between the trimmed V and J ends, which lost 0 bases and 12 bases, there was a span of 11 bases. CDR1 and CDR2 from the germline V gene are DFQATT and SNEGSKA (reference sequence). The CDR3 DNA follows: TGCAGTGCTAGAGATCTGTGGAGGGACACCTTC. This sequence encodes CSARDLWRDTF.

This clone came up a few times. This chain connects TRBV7-2 to TRBJ2-1; 9 bases line up with TRBD2. The CDR3 extends over 15 amino acids. CDR1 and CDR2 from the germline V gene are SGHTA and FQGNSA. The junction had 9 bases not matched to a gene; V was cut back by 3 bases and J by 9 bases. Here the CDR3 DNA reads TGTGCCAGCAGCTTGGCGGGGACTAGCTCGGGTGAGCAGTTCTTC. Its translation is CASSLAGTSSGEQFF.